Given below is one T cell receptor (beta chain) in context. The antigen is not known. The treatment is: approximately 18 received Ad26.COV2.S at low or high dose, single or two shots; about 5 received placebo; per-sample allocation not given. Collection of the samples took place on day 63 after the first injection of vaccine or placebo. This Boston cohort included adults aged 18-55 years. The data are from a study of Ad26.COV2.S vaccination and SARS-CoV-2 variants. Study-wide background: Ad26.COV2.S given intramuscularly, once or twice 56 days apart. Study conclusions and caveats: Substantial post-vaccination breadth of spike-specific CD8+ and CD4+ T cell responses was reported.

Trimming took 3 bases from V and 6 from J; bases not matched to a gene: 8. This CDR3 comprises 16 residues. Germline loops: CDR1 LNHDA, CDR2 SQIVND (reference sequence). The repertoire was sequenced with immunoSEQ multiplex PCR; TCRdb's copy has only in-frame clones and lacks some. The repertoire holds around 370,000 clones, with approximately 81% as singletons. The V call is TRBV19, the J call TRBJ2-2, with TRBD2 matching over 9 bases. The clonotype comes from a person aged 18 to 65 who received the Ad26.COV2.S COVID-19 vaccine or a placebo. This specimen was peripheral blood, taken in a trial of Ad26.COV2.S vaccine versus placebo. DNA for the CDR3: TGTGCCAGTAGTATTGAAGCGGGGGGCGTAGCCGGGGAGCTGTTTTTT. It specifies CASSIEAGGVAGELFF.